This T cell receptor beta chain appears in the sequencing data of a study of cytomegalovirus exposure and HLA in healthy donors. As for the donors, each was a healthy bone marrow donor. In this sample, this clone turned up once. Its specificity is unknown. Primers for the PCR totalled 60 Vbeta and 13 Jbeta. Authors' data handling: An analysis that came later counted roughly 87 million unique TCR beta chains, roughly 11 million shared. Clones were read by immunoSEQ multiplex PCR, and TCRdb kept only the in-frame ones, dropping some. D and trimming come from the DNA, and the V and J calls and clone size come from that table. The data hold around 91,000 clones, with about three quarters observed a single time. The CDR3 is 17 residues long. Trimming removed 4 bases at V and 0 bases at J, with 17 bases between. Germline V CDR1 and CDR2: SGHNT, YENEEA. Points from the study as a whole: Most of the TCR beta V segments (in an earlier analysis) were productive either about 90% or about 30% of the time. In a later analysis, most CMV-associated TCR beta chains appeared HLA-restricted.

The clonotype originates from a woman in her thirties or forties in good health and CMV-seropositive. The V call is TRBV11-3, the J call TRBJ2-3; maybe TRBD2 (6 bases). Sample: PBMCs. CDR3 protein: CASSSTLRGTSTDTQYF. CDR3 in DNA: TGTGCCAGCAGCTCAACCCTCCGGGGGACTAGCACAGATACGCAGTATTTT.